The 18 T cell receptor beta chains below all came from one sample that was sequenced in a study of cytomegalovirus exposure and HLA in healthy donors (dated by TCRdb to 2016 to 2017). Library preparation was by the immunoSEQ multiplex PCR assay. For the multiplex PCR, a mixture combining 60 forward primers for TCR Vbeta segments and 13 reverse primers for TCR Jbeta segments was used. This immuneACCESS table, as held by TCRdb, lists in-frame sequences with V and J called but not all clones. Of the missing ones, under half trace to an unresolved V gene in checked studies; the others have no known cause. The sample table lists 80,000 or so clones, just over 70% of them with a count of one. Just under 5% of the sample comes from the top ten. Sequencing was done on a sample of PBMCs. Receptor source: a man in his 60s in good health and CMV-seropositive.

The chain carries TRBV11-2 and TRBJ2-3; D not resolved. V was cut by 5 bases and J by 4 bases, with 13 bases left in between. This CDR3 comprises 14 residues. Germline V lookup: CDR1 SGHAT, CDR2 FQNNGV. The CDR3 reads CASSPYRTADTQYF. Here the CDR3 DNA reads TGTGCCAGCAGCCCCTACCGTACGGCAGATACGCAGTATTTT.

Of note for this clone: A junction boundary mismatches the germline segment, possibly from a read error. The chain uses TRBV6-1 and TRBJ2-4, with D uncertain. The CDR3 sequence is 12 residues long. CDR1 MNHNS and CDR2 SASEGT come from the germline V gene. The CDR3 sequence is CASSQTPDPRDF. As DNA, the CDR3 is TGTGCCAGCAGCCAAACTCCAGATCCCCGGGACTTC.

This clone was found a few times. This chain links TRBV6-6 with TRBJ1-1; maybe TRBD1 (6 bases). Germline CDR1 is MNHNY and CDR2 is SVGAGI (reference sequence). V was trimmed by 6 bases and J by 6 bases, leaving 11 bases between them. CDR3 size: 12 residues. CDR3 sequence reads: CASRTGTAEAFF. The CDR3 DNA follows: TGTGCCAGCAGAACAGGGACGGCTGAAGCTTTCTTT.

As DNA, the CDR3 is TGTGCCAGCAGCGTAGGGGACAGCTCCTATAATTCACCCCTCCACTTT. Translating gives CASSVGDSSYNSPLHF. The genes are TRBV9 and TRBJ1-6; 7 bases are shared with TRBD1. V lost 0 bases to trimming and J lost 0 bases; unmatched junction nucleotides: 0. Germline V gene data show CDR1 as SGDLS and CDR2 as YYNGEE. This CDR3 has 16 residues. The variable domain in full, completed from reference TRBV9 and TRBJ1-6, reads DSGVTQTPKHLITATGQRVTLRCSPRSGDLSVYWYQQSLDQGLQFLIQYYNGEERAKGNILERFSAQQFPDLHSELNLSSLELGDSALYFCASSVGDSSYNSPLHFGNGTRLTVT.

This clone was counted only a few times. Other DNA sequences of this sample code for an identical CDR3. CDR3: CASSPGQGATEAFF. The DNA of the CDR3 is TGTGCCAGCTCACCCGGACAGGGGGCGACTGAAGCTTTCTTT. The chain combines TRBV18 with TRBJ1-1, with TRBD1 identical over 11 bases. The V gene end was trimmed by 3 bases and the J gene end by 5 bases; junction bases not matched to a gene: 2. CDR1 and CDR2 from the germline V gene are KGHSH and LQKENI. This CDR3 spans 14 amino acids.

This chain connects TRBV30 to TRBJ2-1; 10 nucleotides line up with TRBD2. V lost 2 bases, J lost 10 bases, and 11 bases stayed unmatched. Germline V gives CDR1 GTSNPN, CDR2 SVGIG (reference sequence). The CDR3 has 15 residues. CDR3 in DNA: TGTGCCTGGAGTCAAAGCGGGGGGGCAAGTCCCGAGCAGTTCTTC. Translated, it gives CAWSQSGGASPEQFF. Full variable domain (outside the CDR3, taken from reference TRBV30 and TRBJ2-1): SQTIHQWPATLVQPVGSPLSLECTVEGTSNPNLYWYRQAAGRGLQLLFYSVGIGQISSEVPQNLSASRPQDRQFILSSKKLLLSDSGFYLCAWSQSGGASPEQFFGPGTRLTVL.

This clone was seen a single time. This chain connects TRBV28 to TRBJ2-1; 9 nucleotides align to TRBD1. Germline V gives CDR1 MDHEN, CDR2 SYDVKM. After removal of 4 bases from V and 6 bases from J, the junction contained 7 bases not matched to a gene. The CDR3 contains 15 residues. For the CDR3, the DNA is TGTGCCAGCAGTTCGTCCGGGACAGGGACCAATGAGCAGTTCTTC. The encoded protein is CASSSSGTGTNEQFF.

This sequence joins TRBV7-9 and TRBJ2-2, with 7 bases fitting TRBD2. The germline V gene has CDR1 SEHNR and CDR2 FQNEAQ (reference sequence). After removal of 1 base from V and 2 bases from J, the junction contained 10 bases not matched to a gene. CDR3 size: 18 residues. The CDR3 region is CASSLGTGGLVNTGELFF. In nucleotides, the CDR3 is TGTGCCAGCAGCTTAGGAACGGGAGGTTTGGTAAACACCGGGGAGCTGTTTTTT.

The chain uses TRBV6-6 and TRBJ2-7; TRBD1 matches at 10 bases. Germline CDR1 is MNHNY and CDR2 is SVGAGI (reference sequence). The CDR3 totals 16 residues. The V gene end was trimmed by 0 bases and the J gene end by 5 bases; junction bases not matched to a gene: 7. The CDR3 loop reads CASSYSPDRGLNEQYF. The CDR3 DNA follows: TGTGCCAGCAGTTACTCCCCAGACAGGGGGCTCAACGAGCAGTACTTC.

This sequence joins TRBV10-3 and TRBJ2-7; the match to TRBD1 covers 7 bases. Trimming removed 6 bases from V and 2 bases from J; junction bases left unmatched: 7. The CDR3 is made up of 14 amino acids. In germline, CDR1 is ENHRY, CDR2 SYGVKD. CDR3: CAIRTGTATYEQYF. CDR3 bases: TGTGCCATCAGGACCGGGACAGCGACCTACGAGCAGTACTTC.

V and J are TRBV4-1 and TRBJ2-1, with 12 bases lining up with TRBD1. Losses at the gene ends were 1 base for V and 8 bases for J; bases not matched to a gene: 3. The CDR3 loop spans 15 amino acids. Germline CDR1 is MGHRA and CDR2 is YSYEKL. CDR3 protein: CASSQGDRGRDEQFF. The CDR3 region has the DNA TGCGCCAGCAGCCAAGGGGACAGGGGGCGCGATGAGCAGTTCTTC.

CDR3 in DNA: TGTGCCAGCAGCCGAACAGACAGGGGGCGCCTTGAGACCCAGTACTTC. Translation: CASSRTDRGRLETQYF. The chain combines TRBV14 with TRBJ2-5, with 10 bases that match TRBD1. Germline CDR1 SGHDN, CDR2 FVKESK. The CDR3 has 16 residues. Trimming at V came to 4 bases and at J to 5 bases, leaving 10 bases not matched to a gene.

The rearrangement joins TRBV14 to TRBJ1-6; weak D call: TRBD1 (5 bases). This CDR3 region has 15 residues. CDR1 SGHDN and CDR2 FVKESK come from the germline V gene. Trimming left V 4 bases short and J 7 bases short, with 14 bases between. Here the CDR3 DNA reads TGTGCCAGCAGCCCCGCGGACATGTGGAATTCACCCCTCCACTTT. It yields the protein CASSPADMWNSPLHF.

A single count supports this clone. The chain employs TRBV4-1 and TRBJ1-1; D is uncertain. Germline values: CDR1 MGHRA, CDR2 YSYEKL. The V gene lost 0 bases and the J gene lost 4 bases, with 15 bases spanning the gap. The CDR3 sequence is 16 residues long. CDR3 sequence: CASSQERWSAGTEAFF. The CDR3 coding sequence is TGCGCCAGCAGCCAAGAAAGGTGGTCGGCGGGCACTGAAGCTTTCTTT.

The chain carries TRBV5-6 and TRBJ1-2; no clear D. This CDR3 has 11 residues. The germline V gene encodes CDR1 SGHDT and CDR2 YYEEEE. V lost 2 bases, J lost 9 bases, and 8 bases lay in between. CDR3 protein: CASSFSLSYTF. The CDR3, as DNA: TGTGCCAGCAGCTTTAGCCTAAGCTACACCTTC. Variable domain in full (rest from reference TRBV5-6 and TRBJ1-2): DAGVTQSPTHLIKTRGQQVTLRCSPKSGHDTVSWYQQALGQGPQFIFQYYEEEERQRGNFPDRFSGHQFPNYSSELNVNALLLGDSALYLCASSFSLSYTFGSGTRLTVV.

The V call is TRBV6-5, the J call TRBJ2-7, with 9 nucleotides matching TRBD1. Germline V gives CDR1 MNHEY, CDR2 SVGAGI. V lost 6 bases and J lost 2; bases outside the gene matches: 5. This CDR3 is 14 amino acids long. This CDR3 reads CASSPGTGPYEQYF. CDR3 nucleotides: TGTGCCAGCAGCCCCGGGACAGGGCCCTACGAGCAGTACTTC.

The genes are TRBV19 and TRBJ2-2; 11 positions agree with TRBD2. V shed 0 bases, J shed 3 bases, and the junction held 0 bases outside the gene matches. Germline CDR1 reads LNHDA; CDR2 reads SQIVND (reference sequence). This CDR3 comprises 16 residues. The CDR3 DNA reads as TGTGCCAGTAGTATAGATAGCGGGGGGGACACCGGGGAGCTGTTTTTT. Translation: CASSIDSGGDTGELFF.

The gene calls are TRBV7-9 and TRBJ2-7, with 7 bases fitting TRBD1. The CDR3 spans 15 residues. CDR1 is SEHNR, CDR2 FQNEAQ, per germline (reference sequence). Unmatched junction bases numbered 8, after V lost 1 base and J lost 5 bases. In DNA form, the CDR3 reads TGTGCCAGCAGCTTAGTGGCAGGGGGAATCCACGAGCAGTACTTC. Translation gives CASSLVAGGIHEQYF.